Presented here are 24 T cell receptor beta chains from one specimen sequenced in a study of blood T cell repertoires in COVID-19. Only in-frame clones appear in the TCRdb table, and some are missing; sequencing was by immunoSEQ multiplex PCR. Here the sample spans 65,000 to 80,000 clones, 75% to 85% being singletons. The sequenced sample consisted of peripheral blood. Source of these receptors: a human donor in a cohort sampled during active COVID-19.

The CDR3: CASSLRTGNTEAFF. CDR3 coding DNA: TGTGCCAGCAGCTTACGGACAGGGAACACTGAAGCTTTCTTT. The chain joins TRBV5-4 to TRBJ1-1; TRBD1 agrees at 7 bases. Germline CDR1 SGHNT, CDR2 YYREEE (reference sequence). After removal of 2 bases from V and 1 base from J, the junction contained 2 bases not matched to a gene. This CDR3 has 14 amino acids. The whole variable domain, remainder taken from reference TRBV5-4 and TRBJ1-1, is ETGVTQSPTHLIKTRGQQVTLRCSSQSGHNTVSWYQQALGQGPQFIFQYYREEENGRGNFPPRFSGLQFPNYSSELNVNALELDDSALYLCASSLRTGNTEAFFGQGTRLTVV.

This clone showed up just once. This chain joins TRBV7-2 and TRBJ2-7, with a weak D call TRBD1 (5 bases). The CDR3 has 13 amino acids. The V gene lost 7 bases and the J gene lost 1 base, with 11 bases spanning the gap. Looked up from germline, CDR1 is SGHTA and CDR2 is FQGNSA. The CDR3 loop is CASTKGRSYEQYF. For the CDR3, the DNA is TGTGCCAGCACTAAGGGGCGGTCCTACGAGCAGTACTTC.

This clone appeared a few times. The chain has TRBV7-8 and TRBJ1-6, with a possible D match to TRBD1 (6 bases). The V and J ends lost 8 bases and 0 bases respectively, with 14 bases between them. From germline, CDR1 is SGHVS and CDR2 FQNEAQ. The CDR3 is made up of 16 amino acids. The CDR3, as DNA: TGTGCCAGCGTCAGGGACATTAGCTCCTATAATTCACCCCTCCACTTT. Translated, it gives CASVRDISSYNSPLHF.

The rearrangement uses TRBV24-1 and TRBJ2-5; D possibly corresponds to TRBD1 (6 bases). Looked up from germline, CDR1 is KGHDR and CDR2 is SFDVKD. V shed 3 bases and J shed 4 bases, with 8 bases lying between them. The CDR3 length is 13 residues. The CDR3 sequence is CATSDTGLETQYF. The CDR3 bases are TGTGCCACCAGTGATACAGGGTTAGAGACCCAGTACTTC.

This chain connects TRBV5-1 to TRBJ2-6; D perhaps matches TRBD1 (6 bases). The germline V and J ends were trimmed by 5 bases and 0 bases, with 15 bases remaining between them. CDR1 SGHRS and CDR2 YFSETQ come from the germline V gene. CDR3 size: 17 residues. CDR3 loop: CASSGGTTSSGANVLTF. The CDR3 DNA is TGCGCCAGCAGTGGTGGGACAACGAGCTCTGGGGCCAACGTCCTGACTTTC.

In DNA, the CDR3 is TGTGCCACCAGTGATACACAGGGGGCTAAGGAGCAGTTCTTC. Protein sequence: CATSDTQGAKEQFF. The chain has TRBV24-1 and TRBJ2-1; 9 bases are a match to TRBD1. The CDR3 consists of 14 residues. In germline, CDR1 is KGHDR, CDR2 SFDVKD. Trimming cost V 3 bases and J 10 bases; bases outside gene matches: 6.

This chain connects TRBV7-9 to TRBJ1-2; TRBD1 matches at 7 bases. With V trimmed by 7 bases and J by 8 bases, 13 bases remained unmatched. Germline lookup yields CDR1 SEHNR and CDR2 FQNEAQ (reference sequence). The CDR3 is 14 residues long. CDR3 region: CASIERGRGSGYTF. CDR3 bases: TGTGCCAGCATCGAGAGGGGGCGCGGGTCCGGCTACACCTTC.

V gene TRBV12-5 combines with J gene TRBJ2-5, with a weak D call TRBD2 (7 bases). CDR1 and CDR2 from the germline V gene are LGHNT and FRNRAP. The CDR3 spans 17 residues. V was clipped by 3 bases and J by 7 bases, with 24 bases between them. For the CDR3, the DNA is TGTGCTAGTGGTTTCCTCGATGGCGGGGGCCGGAGGGGGACCCAGTACTTC. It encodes CASGFLDGGGRRGTQYF.

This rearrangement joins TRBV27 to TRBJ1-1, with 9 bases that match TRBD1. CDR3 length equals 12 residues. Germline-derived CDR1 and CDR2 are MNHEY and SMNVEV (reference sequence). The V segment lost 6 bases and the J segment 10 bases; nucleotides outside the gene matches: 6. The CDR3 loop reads CASRGTGNRAFF. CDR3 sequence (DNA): TGTGCCAGCAGGGGGACAGGGAATAGAGCTTTCTTT.

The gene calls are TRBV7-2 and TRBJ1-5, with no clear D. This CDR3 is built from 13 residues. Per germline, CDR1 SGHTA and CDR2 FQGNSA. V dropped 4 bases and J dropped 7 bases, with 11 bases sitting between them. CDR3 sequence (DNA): TGTGCCAGCAGCTCCCTTGCGGGCCAGCCCCAGCATTTT. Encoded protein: CASSSLAGQPQHF.

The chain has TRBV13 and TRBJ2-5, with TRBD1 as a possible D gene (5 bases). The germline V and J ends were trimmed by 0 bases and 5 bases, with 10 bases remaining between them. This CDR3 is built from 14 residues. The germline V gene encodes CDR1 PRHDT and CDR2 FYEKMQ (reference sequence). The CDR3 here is CASSLGAGLETQYF. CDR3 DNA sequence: TGTGCCAGCAGCTTAGGGGCAGGGCTGGAGACCCAGTACTTC.

CDR3 sequence reads: CASSHRLAGSTDTQYF. The CDR3 nucleotides read TGTGCCAGCAGCCATCGACTAGCGGGGAGCACAGATACGCAGTATTTT. The rearrangement links TRBV7-2 to TRBJ2-3; TRBD2 aligns across 11 bases. The germline V gene encodes CDR1 SGHTA and CDR2 FQGNSA. Trimming took 5 bases from V and 0 from J; bases not matched to a gene: 4. This CDR3 comprises 16 residues.

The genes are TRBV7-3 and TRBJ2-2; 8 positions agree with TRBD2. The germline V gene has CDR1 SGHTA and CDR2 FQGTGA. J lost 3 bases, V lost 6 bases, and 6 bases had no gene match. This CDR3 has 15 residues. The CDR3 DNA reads TGTGCCAGCAGTGAGCTCGGGGGGGACACCGGGGAGCTGTTTTTT. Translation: CASSELGGDTGELFF.

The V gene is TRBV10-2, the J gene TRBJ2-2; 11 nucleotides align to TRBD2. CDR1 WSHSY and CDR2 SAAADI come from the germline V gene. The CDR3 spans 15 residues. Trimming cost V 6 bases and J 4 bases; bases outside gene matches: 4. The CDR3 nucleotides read TGCGCCAGCAGCCTAGCGGGGGGCCCCACCGGGGAGCTGTTTTTT. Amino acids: CASSLAGGPTGELFF.

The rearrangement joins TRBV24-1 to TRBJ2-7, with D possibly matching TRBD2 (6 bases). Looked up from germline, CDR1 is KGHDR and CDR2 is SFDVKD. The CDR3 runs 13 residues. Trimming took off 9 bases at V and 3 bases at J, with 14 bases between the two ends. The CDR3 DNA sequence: TGTGCCACCGCGGGGTCCGAGGACTACGAGCAGTACTTC. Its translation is CATAGSEDYEQYF.

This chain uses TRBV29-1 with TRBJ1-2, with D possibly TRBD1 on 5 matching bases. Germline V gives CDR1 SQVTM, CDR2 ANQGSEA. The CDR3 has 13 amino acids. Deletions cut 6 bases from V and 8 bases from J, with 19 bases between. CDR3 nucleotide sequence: TGCAGCGTGCACAAGGAGGGGTTCTACGGCTACACCTTC. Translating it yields CSVHKEGFYGYTF.

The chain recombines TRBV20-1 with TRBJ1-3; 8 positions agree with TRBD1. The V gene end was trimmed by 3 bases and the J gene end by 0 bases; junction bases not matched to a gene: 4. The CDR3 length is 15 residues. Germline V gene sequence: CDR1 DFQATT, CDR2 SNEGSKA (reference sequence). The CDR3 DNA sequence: TGCAGTGCTAGTCGGGACAGGAGCTCTGGAAACACCATATATTTT. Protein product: CSASRDRSSGNTIYF.

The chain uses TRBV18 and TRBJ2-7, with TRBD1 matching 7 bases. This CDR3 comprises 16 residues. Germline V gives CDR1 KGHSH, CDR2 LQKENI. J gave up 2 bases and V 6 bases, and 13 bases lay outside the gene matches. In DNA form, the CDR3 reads TGTGCCAGCTCTCCGACTGACAGGGTGATGGCCTACGAGCAGTACTTC. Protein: CASSPTDRVMAYEQYF.

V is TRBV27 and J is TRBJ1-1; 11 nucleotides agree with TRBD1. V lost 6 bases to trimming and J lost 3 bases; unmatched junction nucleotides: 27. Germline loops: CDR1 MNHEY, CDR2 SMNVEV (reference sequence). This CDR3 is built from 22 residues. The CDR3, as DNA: TGTGCCAGCAGCCGTTCGTTTGTAGGGTCCAGGACAGGGGGCTTCGAGGACACTGAAGCTTTCTTT. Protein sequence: CASSRSFVGSRTGGFEDTEAFF.

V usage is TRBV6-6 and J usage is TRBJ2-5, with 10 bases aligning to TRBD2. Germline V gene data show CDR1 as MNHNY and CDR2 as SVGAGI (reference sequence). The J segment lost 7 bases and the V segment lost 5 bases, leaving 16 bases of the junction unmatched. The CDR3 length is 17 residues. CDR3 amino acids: CASSQGVAGGRGVTQYF. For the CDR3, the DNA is TGTGCCAGCAGTCAGGGGGTAGCGGGGGGCCGGGGAGTGACCCAGTACTTC.

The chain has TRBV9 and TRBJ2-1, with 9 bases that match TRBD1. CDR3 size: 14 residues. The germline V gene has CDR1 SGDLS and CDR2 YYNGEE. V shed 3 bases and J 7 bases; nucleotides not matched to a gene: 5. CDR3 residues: CASSEGTGQNEQFF. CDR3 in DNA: TGTGCCAGCAGCGAGGGGACAGGGCAAAATGAGCAGTTCTTC.

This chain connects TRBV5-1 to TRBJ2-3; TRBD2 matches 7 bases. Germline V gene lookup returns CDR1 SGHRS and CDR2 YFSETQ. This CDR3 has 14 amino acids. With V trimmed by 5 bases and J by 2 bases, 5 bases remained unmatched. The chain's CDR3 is CASSRGDSTDTQYF. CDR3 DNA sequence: TGCGCCAGCAGTCGGGGGGACTCCACAGATACGCAGTATTTT.

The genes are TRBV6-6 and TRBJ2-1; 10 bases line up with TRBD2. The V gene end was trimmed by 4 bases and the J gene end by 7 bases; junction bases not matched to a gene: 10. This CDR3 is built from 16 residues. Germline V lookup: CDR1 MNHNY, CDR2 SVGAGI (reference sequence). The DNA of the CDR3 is TGTGCCAGCAGTTCCCTAAGCGGGGGGGCGGGTAATGAGCAGTTCTTC. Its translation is CASSSLSGGAGNEQFF.

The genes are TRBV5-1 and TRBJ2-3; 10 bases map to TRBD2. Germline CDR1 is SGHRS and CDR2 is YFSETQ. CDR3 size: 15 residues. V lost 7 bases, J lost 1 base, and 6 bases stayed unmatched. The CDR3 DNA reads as TGCGCCAGCGGCTCTGGGACTAGCGGCACAGATACGCAGTATTTT. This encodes CASGSGTSGTDTQYF.